This entry lists 22 T cell receptor beta chains sequenced from one sample in a study of CD8+ T cells in alopecia areata. The sequencing template was cDNA reverse transcribed from extracted RNA. Method: immunoSEQ multiplex PCR; TCRdb's copy keeps in-frame clones and lacks some. The table has approximately 57,000 clones, around 96% seen once. The source material was CD8+ T cells sorted from blood, sampled at week 0. The source of these receptors is a human donor with alopecia areata.

This chain connects TRBV13 to TRBJ2-5, with D possibly matching TRBD2 (6 bases). Germline CDR1 and CDR2: PRHDT and FYEKMQ (reference sequence). The V end was cut by 4 bases, the J end by 2 bases, with 8 bases between. This CDR3 has 13 residues. CDR3 amino acids: CASSSGVQETQYF. CDR3 DNA sequence: TGTGCCAGCAGCTCGGGGGTTCAAGAGACCCAGTACTTC.

The chain has TRBV5-1 and TRBJ2-2; possibly TRBD1 for D (6 bases). V was cut by 3 bases and J by 1 base, with 10 bases left in between. CDR3 size: 15 residues. The V gene's germline CDR1 is SGHRS and CDR2 YFSETQ. The CDR3 loop is CASSSLTGNTGELFF. CDR3 in DNA: TGCGCCAGCAGCTCACTGACAGGGAACACCGGGGAGCTGTTTTTT.

With respect to this clone: Other DNA variants within this sample encode the same CDR3. V is TRBV4-3 and J is TRBJ2-7; 9 nucleotides align to TRBD1. After removal of 0 bases from V and 4 bases from J, the junction contained 4 bases not matched to a gene. This CDR3 region has 15 residues. Germline assignment: CDR1 LGHNA and CDR2 YSLEER. CDR3 in DNA: TGCGCCAGCAGCCAAGACCGGGGACAGGGTTACGAGCAGTACTTC. It is translated as CASSQDRGQGYEQYF.

The chain joins TRBV4-3 to TRBJ2-1, with TRBD1 as a possible D gene (6 bases). The CDR3 is 16 amino acids. V lost 1 base and J 6 bases, leaving 16 bases between the germline ends. The V gene's germline CDR1 is LGHNA and CDR2 YSLEER. CDR3 amino acids: CASSQGGQGRGNEQFF. For the CDR3, the DNA is TGCGCCAGCAGCCAAGGGGGGCAGGGTCGAGGCAATGAGCAGTTCTTC.

CDR3: CASSYSGGSSYNEQFF. In DNA form, the CDR3 reads TGTGCCAGCAGTTACTCGGGCGGGAGCTCCTACAATGAGCAGTTCTTC. V gene TRBV6-6 combines with J gene TRBJ2-1, with 7 bases identical to TRBD2. J lost 0 bases, V lost 0 bases, and 2 bases had no gene match. Germline CDR1 MNHNY, CDR2 SVGAGI (reference sequence). This CDR3 spans 16 amino acids.

The chain is built from TRBV7-2 and TRBJ2-7; D remains unclear. Germline CDR1 reads SGHTA; CDR2 reads FQGNSA. The CDR3 is 13 residues long. V dropped 5 bases and J dropped 5 bases, with 13 bases sitting between them. CDR3 residues: CASSHWDGNEQYF. In DNA form, the CDR3 reads TGTGCCAGCAGCCATTGGGATGGAAACGAGCAGTACTTC. Filled out from reference TRBV7-2 and TRBJ2-7, the complete variable domain reads GAGVSQSPSNKVTEKGKDVELRCDPISGHTALYWYRQSLGQGLEFLIYFQGNSAPDKSGLPSDRFSAERTGGSVSTLTIQRTQQEDSAVYLCASSHWDGNEQYFGPGTRLTVT.

This clone was observed a single time. The chain combines TRBV27 with TRBJ1-1, with TRBD1 as a possible D gene (5 bases). Germline CDR1 reads MNHEY; CDR2 reads SMNVEV (reference sequence). Trimming removed 2 bases from V and 8 bases from J, with 12 bases in between. This CDR3 has 13 residues. CDR3 in DNA: TGTGCCAGCAGTTTAATGGGGGGAACCGAAGCTTTCTTT. Amino acids: CASSLMGGTEAFF.

The V and J genes are TRBV7-9 and TRBJ2-3, with 9 bases lining up with TRBD2. CDR1 and CDR2 (germline): SEHNR, FQNEAQ (reference sequence). The V segment lost 7 bases and the J segment 5 bases; nucleotides outside the gene matches: 7. This CDR3 is built from 14 residues. The CDR3 protein is CASTPSGARDTQYF. As DNA, the CDR3 is TGTGCCAGCACCCCTAGCGGGGCGCGAGATACGCAGTATTTT.

The rearrangement uses TRBV4-3 and TRBJ2-1; 9 bases match TRBD1. CDR3 length equals 16 residues. CDR1 is LGHNA and CDR2 is YSLEER in the germline V gene. The V and J ends lost 1 base and 9 bases, in that order; junction bases with no gene match: 10. The CDR3 protein is CASSQGSGQGSIEQFF. Written as DNA, the CDR3 is TGCGCCAGCAGCCAAGGGTCGGGACAGGGAAGCATTGAGCAGTTCTTC.

The chain is built from TRBV29-1 and TRBJ1-2; TRBD1 is a possible D gene (5 bases). This CDR3 spans 13 amino acids. The germline V gene has CDR1 SQVTM and CDR2 ANQGSEA. V lost 6 bases, J lost 3 bases, and 14 bases lay in between. CDR3 nucleotides: TGCAGCGTCAGGACCCAGGGTCACTATGGCTACACCTTC. Its translation: CSVRTQGHYGYTF.

The gene calls are TRBV7-3 and TRBJ1-1, with D hard to call. This CDR3 has 13 residues. The germline V gene encodes CDR1 SGHTA and CDR2 FQGTGA. V was trimmed by 3 bases and J by 1 base, leaving 6 bases between them. CDR3 loop: CASSFGGNTEAFF. CDR3 nucleotides: TGTGCCAGCAGCTTCGGTGGGAACACTGAAGCTTTCTTT.

The gene calls are TRBV4-3 and TRBJ2-4; D is uncertain. Trimming stripped 1 base from V and 6 bases from J, with 16 bases between. Germline V gene lookup returns CDR1 LGHNA and CDR2 YSLEER. CDR3 length equals 16 residues. In DNA form, the CDR3 reads TGCGCCAGCAGCCAAGGGTACGCGGATGTTGTAAACATTCAGTACTTC. It specifies CASSQGYADVVNIQYF.

In this sample, this clone turned up once. This chain uses TRBV7-8 with TRBJ2-1, with a weak D call TRBD1 (6 bases). Between the trimmed V and J ends, which lost 5 bases and 9 bases, there was a span of 14 bases. Per germline, CDR1 SGHVS and CDR2 FQNEAQ. CDR3 size: 13 residues. The DNA of the CDR3 is TGTGCCAGCAGCCATCGGACAGAGCGTGAGCAGTTCTTC. Translation: CASSHRTEREQFF.

This chain connects TRBV6-5 to TRBJ2-7; TRBD1 agrees at 7 bases. The CDR3 is 15 amino acids. V lost 5 bases and J lost 2; bases outside the gene matches: 9. Looked up from germline, CDR1 is MNHEY and CDR2 is SVGAGI. The CDR3 DNA follows: TGTGCCAGCAGTCCTCAGGGGGACCATACCTACGAGCAGTACTTC. Protein: CASSPQGDHTYEQYF.

This chain links TRBV19 with TRBJ2-2; 8 bases match TRBD1. Trimming took 2 bases from V and 6 from J; bases not matched to a gene: 14. Germline V gene lookup returns CDR1 LNHDA and CDR2 SQIVND (reference sequence). CDR3 size: 18 residues. The CDR3 region is CASSIRRGQVGRAGELFF. The CDR3 DNA reads TGTGCCAGTAGTATACGGAGGGGACAGGTCGGCCGAGCCGGGGAGCTGTTTTTT.

The V gene is TRBV13, the J gene TRBJ1-1; TRBD1 matches at 7 bases. The ends lost 2 bases at V and 1 base at J; junction bases unmatched: 4. This CDR3 is built from 15 residues. CDR1 is PRHDT, CDR2 FYEKMQ, per germline (reference sequence). The CDR3 is CASSLRQGTNTEAFF. As DNA, the CDR3 is TGTGCCAGCAGCTTACGACAGGGTACGAACACTGAAGCTTTCTTT.

This clone was recorded once. The chain combines TRBV12-5 with TRBJ2-5, with TRBD2 as a possible D gene (5 bases). The end of the DNA fits TRBJ2-7 better, so the J call may be wrong. The CDR3 covers 13 residues. From germline, CDR1 is LGHNT and CDR2 FRNRAP. The CDR3, as DNA: TGTGCTAGTGGTTGGACTTTAGCACACGAGCAGTACTTC. Translating it yields CASGWTLAHEQYF.

The rearrangement joins TRBV6-5 to TRBJ1-1, with 7 bases lining up with TRBD1. Germline CDR1 reads MNHEY; CDR2 reads SVGAGI. Trimming removed 2 bases from V and 0 bases from J; junction bases left unmatched: 0. The CDR3 has 14 amino acids. The CDR3 sequence: CASSYGQVNTEAFF. The CDR3 DNA reads TGTGCCAGCAGTTACGGACAGGTGAACACTGAAGCTTTCTTT.

V and J are TRBV4-1 and TRBJ1-2, with D hard to call. The germline V gene encodes CDR1 MGHRA and CDR2 YSYEKL. V lost 0 bases, J lost 3 bases, and 14 bases lay in between. The CDR3 is 16 amino acids. The CDR3, as DNA: TGCGCCAGCAGCCAAGATCAAGGAGTGTGGGACTATGGCTACACCTTC. Its translation: CASSQDQGVWDYGYTF.

The gene calls are TRBV5-4 and TRBJ2-7; D is possibly TRBD2 (7 bases). CDR1 is SGHNT and CDR2 is YYREEE in the germline V gene (reference sequence). This CDR3 is 11 amino acids long. Trimming cost V 2 bases and J 9 bases, with 9 bases left between them. As DNA, the CDR3 is TGTGCCAGCAGCTTTGGGGGGGCGCAGTACTTC. Translating gives CASSFGGAQYF.

A word on this clone: Its ends do not fully match the called genes, so a read error is possible. The rearrangement links TRBV2 to TRBJ2-2; 7 positions agree with TRBD1. The CDR3 spans 12 residues. CDR1 is SNHLY, CDR2 FYNNEI, per germline. DNA of the CDR3: TGTGCCGGCAGGGGGAACCCCGGGGAGCTGTTTTTT. Its translation is CAGRGNPGELFF.

V is TRBV29-1 and J is TRBJ2-3; 9 nucleotides align to TRBD2. Germline V gene lookup returns CDR1 SQVTM and CDR2 ANQGSEA. The CDR3 has 13 residues. Trimming took 7 bases from V and 2 from J; bases not matched to a gene: 4. The CDR3 nucleotides are TGCAGCGGAGCTAGCGGGGCCACAGATACGCAGTATTTT. The encoded protein is CSGASGATDTQYF.